This TCR beta chain was sequenced during a study of T cells in Graves' hyperthyroidism and ophthalmopathy. Overall study findings and caveats: The authors' 13 V-J model separated ophthalmopathy from stable hyperthyroidism.

This CDR3 comprises 15 residues. Trimming took off 5 bases at V and 7 bases at J, with 21 bases between the two ends. Germline CDR1 reads SEHNR; CDR2 reads FQNEAQ (reference sequence). Pregnant or lactating patients were excluded, as were those with uncontrolled infection or other autoimmune disease. Clinical symptoms, serum thyroxine and TRAb, thyroid ultrasound and orbital computed tomography were used for the diagnoses. This clonotype was counted many times. No antigen is known for it. TCR beta CDR3 sequences were amplified from RNA transcripts. Using the HTBI primer set, a first-round RT-PCR was run on the TCR CDR3. TCRdb used MiXCR to reprocess the multiplex PCR reads, holding one entry per CDR3 protein. The table records 600,000 or so distinct CDR3 sequences, roughly 15% of them present only once.

The chain joins TRBV7-9 to TRBJ2-7; the D is unclear. The source is a woman between 50 and 59 years old with Graves' ophthalmopathy. Sequenced sample: blood. The CDR3 is CASSPQKVSFPEQYF. Written as DNA, the CDR3 is TGTGCCAGCAGCCCCCAAAAGGTTAGCTTCCCGGAGCAGTACTTC.